The 5 T cell receptor beta chains in this list originate from one sample, sequenced in a study of T cell responses to AZD1222 COVID-19 vaccine. Produced via immunoSEQ multiplex PCR; TCRdb's table is partial and in-frame only. In the table there are under 150,000 clones, about 85% of which are singletons. The specimen comprised peripheral blood, sampled 28 days after the second AZD1222 dose. The receptors derive from an adult who received the AZD1222 COVID-19 vaccine.

This clone has more than one count but fewer than ten. The rearrangement links TRBV5-8 to TRBJ1-5; D not certain. V was trimmed by 1 base and J by 0 bases, leaving 5 bases between them. This CDR3 comprises 14 residues. CDR1 and CDR2 (germline): SGHTS, YDEGEE. CDR3: CASSLPRSNQPQHF. DNA of the CDR3: TGTGCCAGCAGCTTGCCACGTAGCAATCAGCCCCAGCATTTT.

This chain joins TRBV25-1 and TRBJ2-7; 8 nucleotides agree with TRBD2. The CDR3 totals 15 residues. Germline loops: CDR1 MGHDK, CDR2 SYGVNS. V lost 5 bases, J lost 5 bases, and 11 bases stayed unmatched. As DNA, the CDR3 is TGTGCCAGCAGTTTTTTGGGCGGGGGGATAGACGAGCAGTACTTC. Translated, it gives CASSFLGGGIDEQYF.

The rearrangement links TRBV5-1 to TRBJ1-6, with 8 bases identical to TRBD1. CDR1 SGHRS and CDR2 YFSETQ come from the germline V gene. The CDR3 contains 15 residues. J was trimmed by 8 bases and V by 0 bases; bases with no gene match: 4. For the CDR3, the DNA is TGCGCCAGCAGCTTGGTGCCAGGGGGCTATTCACCCCTCCACTTT. Translated, it gives CASSLVPGGYSPLHF. Full variable domain (remainder filled in from reference TRBV5-1 and TRBJ1-6): KAGVTQTPRYLIKTRGQQVTLSCSPISGHRSVSWYQQTPGQGLQFLFEYFSETQRNKGNFPGRFSGRQFSNSRSEMNVSTLELGDSALYLCASSLVPGGYSPLHFGNGTRLTVT.

This sequence joins TRBV6-1 and TRBJ2-7; the match to TRBD2 covers 7 bases. CDR3 length equals 14 residues. Germline lookup yields CDR1 MNHNS and CDR2 SASEGT. V lost 3 bases, J lost 5 bases, and 7 bases stayed unmatched. The CDR3 protein is CASSESGGYHEQYF. CDR3 nucleotides: TGTGCCAGCAGTGAGTCGGGGGGTTACCACGAGCAGTACTTC.

This chain uses TRBV3-1 (or the pseudogene TRBV3-2) with TRBJ2-7, with D possibly being TRBD1 or TRBD2 (6 bases each). Germline lookup yields CDR1 LGHDT and CDR2 YNNKEL (reference sequence). The CDR3 is 17 residues long. V shed 3 bases and J shed 2 bases, with 20 bases lying between them. CDR3 coding DNA: TGTGCCAGCAGCCACTACCCCAAGGGGGGCAAAACCTACGAGCAGTACTTC. Encoded protein: CASSHYPKGGKTYEQYF.